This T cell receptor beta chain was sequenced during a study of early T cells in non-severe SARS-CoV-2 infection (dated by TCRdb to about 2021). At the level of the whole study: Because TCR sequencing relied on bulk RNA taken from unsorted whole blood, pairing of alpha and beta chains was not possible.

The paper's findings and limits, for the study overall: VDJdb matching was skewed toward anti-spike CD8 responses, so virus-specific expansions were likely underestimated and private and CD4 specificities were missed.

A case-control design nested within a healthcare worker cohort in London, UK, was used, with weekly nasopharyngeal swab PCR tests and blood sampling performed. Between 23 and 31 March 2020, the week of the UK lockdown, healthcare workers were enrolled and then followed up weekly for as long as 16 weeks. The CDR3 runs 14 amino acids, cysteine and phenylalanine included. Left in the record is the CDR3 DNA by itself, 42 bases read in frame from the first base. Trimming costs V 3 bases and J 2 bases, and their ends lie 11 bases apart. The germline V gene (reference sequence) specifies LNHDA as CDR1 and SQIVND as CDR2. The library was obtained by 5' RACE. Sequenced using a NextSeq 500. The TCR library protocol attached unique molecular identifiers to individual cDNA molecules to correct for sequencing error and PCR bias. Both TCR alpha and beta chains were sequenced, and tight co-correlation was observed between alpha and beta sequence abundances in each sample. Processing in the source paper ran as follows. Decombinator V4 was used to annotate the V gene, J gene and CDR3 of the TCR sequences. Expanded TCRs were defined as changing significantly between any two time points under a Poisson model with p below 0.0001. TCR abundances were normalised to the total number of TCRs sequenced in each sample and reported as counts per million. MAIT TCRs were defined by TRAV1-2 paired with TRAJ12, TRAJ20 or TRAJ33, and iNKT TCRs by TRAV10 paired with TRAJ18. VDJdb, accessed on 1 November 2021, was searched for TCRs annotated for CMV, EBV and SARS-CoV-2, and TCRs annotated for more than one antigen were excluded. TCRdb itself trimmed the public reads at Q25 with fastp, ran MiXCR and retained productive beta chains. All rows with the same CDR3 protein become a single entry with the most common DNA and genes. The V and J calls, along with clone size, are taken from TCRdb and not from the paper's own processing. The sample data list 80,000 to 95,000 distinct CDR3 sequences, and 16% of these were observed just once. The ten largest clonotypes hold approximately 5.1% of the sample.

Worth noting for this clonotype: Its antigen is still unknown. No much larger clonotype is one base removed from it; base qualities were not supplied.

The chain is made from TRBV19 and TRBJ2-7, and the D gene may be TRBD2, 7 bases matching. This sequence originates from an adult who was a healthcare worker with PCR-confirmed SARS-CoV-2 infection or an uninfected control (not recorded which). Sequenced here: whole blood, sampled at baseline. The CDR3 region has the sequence CASSIRRGPYEQYF. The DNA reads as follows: TGTGCCAGTAGTATCCGGCGGGGGCCCTACGAGCAGTACTTC.